These 25 T cell receptor beta chains were all obtained from the same sample, sequenced in a study of shared clonotypes between healthy human individuals. TCRdb's copy holds only in-frame clones and misses some; the assay was immunoSEQ multiplex PCR. The sample has approximately 1,000,000 clones, around 77% seen once; the top ten hold over 0.8%. The specimen was memory CD4+ T cells from PBMCs. Noted subset: CD45RA-negative fraction. The source of these receptors is a man in his late teens or twenties in good health. Some clones in this sample may be carry-over from other donors' samples.

The chain carries TRBV5-6 and TRBJ2-5; 7 nucleotides match TRBD1. V was pared by 0 bases and J by 5 bases, with 10 bases of the junction left unmatched. CDR1 is SGHDT, CDR2 YYEEEE, per germline. The CDR3 is made up of 16 amino acids. The CDR3 DNA reads as TGTGCCAGCAGCTTGGTTCCGGGACAGAGAGCGGAGACCCAGTACTTC. This translates into CASSLVPGQRAETQYF.

The chain combines TRBV7-2 with TRBJ2-6; no firm D call. Deletions cut 0 bases from V and 2 bases from J, with 5 bases between. This CDR3 contains 15 residues. Germline V gives CDR1 SGHTA, CDR2 FQGNSA. CDR3 protein: CASSLALPGANVLTF. The DNA of the CDR3 is TGTGCCAGCAGCTTAGCACTGCCTGGGGCCAACGTCCTGACTTTC.

The V gene is TRBV7-7, the J gene TRBJ2-5; the D gene is possibly TRBD1 (6 bases). Trimming removed 1 base at V and 9 bases at J, with 18 bases between. The CDR3 is 15 residues long. Per the germline V gene, CDR1 is SSHAT and CDR2 is FNYEAQ (reference sequence). CDR3 in amino acids: CASSLEGQAKGAQYF. The CDR3 coding sequence is TGTGCCAGCAGCTTAGAGGGCCAGGCGAAGGGGGCCCAGTACTTC.

The chain links TRBV19 to TRBJ1-2; D possibly corresponds to TRBD1 (6 bases). CDR1 is LNHDA and CDR2 is SQIVND in the germline V gene (reference sequence). The CDR3 consists of 13 residues. V was shortened by 7 bases and J by 5 bases, with 14 bases between the two germline ends. CDR3 in amino acids: CASTRDTVYGYTF. The CDR3 DNA reads TGTGCCAGTACTCGGGACACAGTTTATGGCTACACCTTC.

This chain connects TRBV28 to TRBJ1-2, with unresolved D. Trimming cost V 3 bases and J 4 bases, with 12 bases left between them. Germline CDR1 is MDHEN and CDR2 is SYDVKM. The CDR3 totals 14 residues. Here the CDR3 reads CASSLAGPPYGYTF. As DNA, the CDR3 is TGTGCCAGCAGTTTGGCAGGTCCCCCCTATGGCTACACCTTC.

The chain uses TRBV19 and TRBJ1-4, with 10 bases aligning to TRBD1. This CDR3 has 16 residues. Germline assignment: CDR1 LNHDA and CDR2 SQIVND (reference sequence). J lost 11 bases, V lost 5 bases, and 14 bases had no gene match. For the CDR3, the DNA is TGTGCCAGTAGTCCACGACAGGGGGCCAGCCAAGGGAAACTGTTTTTT. Its protein product is CASSPRQGASQGKLFF.

The rearrangement joins TRBV4-3 to TRBJ2-3; TRBD2 is a possible D gene (7 bases). CDR1 LGHNA and CDR2 YSLEER come from the germline V gene. Trimming took 5 bases from V and 1 from J, leaving 16 bases between them. The CDR3 covers 16 residues. The CDR3 sequence is CASSSRGGGGTDTQYF. The CDR3 nucleotides read TGCGCCAGCAGCAGCCGGGGAGGGGGTGGCACAGATACGCAGTATTTT.

The chain couples TRBV7-9 to TRBJ2-7; 9 bases match TRBD1. CDR1 and CDR2 (germline): SEHNR, FQNEAQ (reference sequence). V dropped 5 bases and J dropped 1; count of bases not matched to a gene: 6. This CDR3 is built from 15 residues. CDR3 region: CASSPWDRASYEQYF. The CDR3 coding sequence is TGTGCCAGCAGCCCATGGGACAGGGCGTCCTACGAGCAGTACTTC. The full variable domain, with the rest looked up from reference TRBV7-9 and TRBJ2-7, is DTGVSQNPRHKITKRGQNVTFRCDPISEHNRLYWYRQTLGQGPEFLTYFQNEAQLEKSRLLSDRFSAERPKGSFSTLEIQRTEQGDSAMYLCASSPWDRASYEQYFGPGTRLTVT.

The count of this clone is one. J is TRBJ2-1 and V is TRBV6-1; TRBD2 aligns across 10 bases. J was trimmed by 0 bases and V by 7 bases; bases with no gene match: 3. The germline V gene has CDR1 MNHNS and CDR2 SASEGT. CDR3 length: 15 residues. The CDR3 region has the DNA TGTGCCAGCAACCCTAGCGGGAGCTCCTACAATGAGCAGTTCTTC. This encodes CASNPSGSSYNEQFF.

The J gene is TRBJ1-2, the V gene TRBV5-4; no reliable D call. The V gene's germline CDR1 is SGHNT and CDR2 YYREEE (reference sequence). The germline V and J ends were trimmed by 4 bases and 0 bases, with 4 bases remaining between them. The CDR3 sequence is 12 residues long. CDR3 sequence reads: CASSQANYGYTF. CDR3 DNA: TGTGCCAGCAGCCAAGCTAACTATGGCTACACCTTC. The whole variable domain, remainder taken from reference TRBV5-4 and TRBJ1-2, is ETGVTQSPTHLIKTRGQQVTLRCSSQSGHNTVSWYQQALGQGPQFIFQYYREEENGRGNFPPRFSGLQFPNYSSELNVNALELDDSALYLCASSQANYGYTFGSGTRLTVV.

This clone appeared a few times. The chain links TRBV5-1 to TRBJ2-2, with 11 bases lining up with TRBD2. J gave up 7 bases and V 7 bases, and 9 bases lay outside the gene matches. The length of the CDR3 is 15 residues. The V gene's germline CDR1 is SGHRS and CDR2 YFSETQ. Here the CDR3 DNA reads TGCGCCAGCGGCGAGACTAGCGGGATTGTCGGGGAGCTGTTTTTT. It codes for CASGETSGIVGELFF.

The rearrangement links TRBV28 to TRBJ2-1; TRBD2 matches 7 bases. Germline V gene data show CDR1 as MDHEN and CDR2 as SYDVKM. The CDR3 has 17 residues. J lost 0 bases, V lost 2 bases, and 7 bases had no gene match. The CDR3 reads CASSLQAGPSSYNEQFF. Here the CDR3 DNA reads TGTGCCAGCAGTTTACAAGCGGGGCCAAGCTCCTACAATGAGCAGTTCTTC.

V is TRBV5-1 and J is TRBJ2-3; 7 bases align to TRBD2. The germline CDR1 and CDR2 sequences are SGHRS and YFSETQ. J was trimmed by 4 bases and V by 4 bases; bases with no gene match: 15. This CDR3 has 17 amino acids. This CDR3 is CASSPNPGGPLADTQYF. The DNA for the CDR3 is TGCGCCAGCAGCCCCAACCCGGGAGGTCCTCTCGCAGATACGCAGTATTTT.

This sequence joins TRBV5-1 and TRBJ2-7; perhaps TRBD2 as D (5 bases). V lost 2 bases and J 6 bases, leaving 9 bases between the germline ends. The germline V gene has CDR1 SGHRS and CDR2 YFSETQ. The CDR3 has 12 residues. The DNA of the CDR3 is TGCGCCAGCAGCTTAAGAGGGATCGAGCAGTACTTC. Translating gives CASSLRGIEQYF.

The CDR3 here is CASSLVRGLAANNEQFF. The CDR3, as DNA: TGTGCCAGCAGCTTAGTCCGGGGGCTAGCGGCCAACAATGAGCAGTTCTTC. The chain links TRBV11-2 to TRBJ2-1; D is possibly TRBD2 (7 bases). Germline-derived CDR1 and CDR2 are SGHAT and FQNNGV. The V and J ends lost 1 base and 5 bases respectively, with 18 bases between them. The CDR3 has 17 residues.

The chain joins TRBV7-9 to TRBJ1-1; no reliable D call. The CDR3 totals 12 residues. CDR1 is SEHNR and CDR2 is FQNEAQ in the germline V gene (reference sequence). V shed 7 bases and J shed 6 bases, with 12 bases lying between them. The CDR3 DNA sequence: TGTGCCAGCACCCGTAGTAGCGCTGAAGCTTTCTTT. It yields the protein CASTRSSAEAFF.

The rearrangement links TRBV19 to TRBJ1-5; no clear D gene. V lost 4 bases, J lost 4 bases, and 11 bases lay in between. CDR1 is LNHDA, CDR2 SQIVND, per germline (reference sequence). The CDR3 runs 14 residues. In nucleotides, the CDR3 is TGTGCCAGTAGTACCGGACGCCTGAATCAGCCCCAGCATTTT. It encodes CASSTGRLNQPQHF.

This chain uses TRBV6-1 with TRBJ2-7; D not resolved. V lost 7 bases, J lost 6 bases, and 16 bases lay in between. The CDR3 is 13 residues long. Per the germline V gene, CDR1 is MNHNS and CDR2 is SASEGT. CDR3 loop: CASNELRGSEQYF. As DNA, the CDR3 is TGTGCCAGCAACGAGCTCAGAGGTTCCGAGCAGTACTTC.

About this clone: Within the sample, other DNA sequences also encode this same CDR3. This chain connects TRBV4-1 to TRBJ2-5, with TRBD2 matching 15 bases. CDR1 and CDR2 (germline): MGHRA, YSYEKL. This CDR3 has 15 residues. V lost 4 bases to trimming and J lost 5 bases; unmatched junction nucleotides: 2. The CDR3 DNA reads as TGCGCCAGCAGCCCCGGGACTAGCGGGGGGGAGACCCAGTACTTC. Translation gives CASSPGTSGGETQYF.

The V and J genes are TRBV28 and TRBJ1-1; perhaps TRBD1 as D (6 bases). Between the trimmed V and J ends, which lost 6 bases and 2 bases, there was a span of 13 bases. This CDR3 comprises 14 residues. Germline-derived CDR1 and CDR2 are MDHEN and SYDVKM. The CDR3 region has the DNA TGTGCCAGCAGAGGGGCGACAGGAAACACTGAAGCTTTCTTT. This sequence encodes CASRGATGNTEAFF.

The CDR3 DNA sequence: TGTGCCAGCAGCTTGAGTGGGGCTCAGAACTATGGCTACACCTTC. Protein sequence: CASSLSGAQNYGYTF. The J gene is TRBJ1-2, the V gene TRBV7-9, with D perhaps TRBD1 (5 bases). The CDR3 is 15 amino acids. V was pared by 3 bases and J by 2 bases, with 13 bases between. CDR1 is SEHNR and CDR2 is FQNEAQ in the germline V gene (reference sequence). The entire variable domain, with the rest obtained from reference TRBV7-9 and TRBJ1-2, is as follows: DTGVSQNPRHKITKRGQNVTFRCDPISEHNRLYWYRQTLGQGPEFLTYFQNEAQLEKSRLLSDRFSAERPKGSFSTLEIQRTEQGDSAMYLCASSLSGAQNYGYTFGSGTRLTVV.

V is TRBV19 and J is TRBJ1-5, with TRBD1 matching 7 bases. The CDR3 has 15 residues. V was pared by 9 bases and J by 2 bases, with 10 bases of the junction left unmatched. The germline gives CDR1 LNHDA, CDR2 SQIVND (reference sequence). The CDR3 loop reads CASSWGQHGNQPQHF. In DNA form, the CDR3 reads TGTGCCAGCAGTTGGGGACAGCATGGCAATCAGCCCCAGCATTTT.

This chain uses TRBV6-6 with TRBJ2-3; TRBD2 matches at 8 bases. From germline, CDR1 is MNHNY and CDR2 SVGAGI (reference sequence). The CDR3 totals 16 residues. With 4 bases clipped from V and 8 bases from J, the junction kept 14 bases outside the gene matches. CDR3 region: CASSSATSGLRGTQYF. DNA of the CDR3: TGTGCCAGCAGTTCCGCCACTAGCGGACTAAGGGGTACGCAGTATTTT.

V is TRBV28 and J is TRBJ2-7; D is perhaps TRBD1 (6 bases). Trimming took 6 bases from V and 5 from J, leaving 20 bases between them. CDR1 MDHEN and CDR2 SYDVKM come from the germline V gene. The CDR3 runs 15 residues. CDR3 in DNA: TGTGCCAGCAGCCTTTTCAGGGGTCAGAACAACGAGCAGTACTTC. Amino acids: CASSLFRGQNNEQYF.

The chain joins TRBV5-6 to TRBJ1-5; no clear D gene. CDR3 size: 13 residues. Trimming removed 1 base from V and 4 bases from J, with 6 bases in between. Germline V CDR1 and CDR2: SGHDT, YYEEEE. CDR3 region: CASSLYGNQPQHF. For the CDR3, the DNA is TGTGCCAGCAGCTTGTACGGGAATCAGCCCCAGCATTTT. Complete variable domain (other parts from reference TRBV5-6 and TRBJ1-5): DAGVTQSPTHLIKTRGQQVTLRCSPKSGHDTVSWYQQALGQGPQFIFQYYEEEERQRGNFPDRFSGHQFPNYSSELNVNALLLGDSALYLCASSLYGNQPQHFGDGTRLSIL.